The 8 T cell receptor beta chains presented below share a single source sample, sequenced in a study of blood T cell repertoires in COVID-19. TCRdb's table, derived via immunoSEQ multiplex PCR, lists solely in-frame clones and lacks some. The table includes 150,000 or so clones, approximately 86% detected once. Sequencing was done on a sample of peripheral blood. The receptors were gathered from a woman between 55 and 75 years old with acute or convalescent COVID-19.

The CDR3 is CASSQDGQTGGADTQYF. The CDR3 bases are TGCGCCAGCAGCCAAGATGGACAGACAGGGGGAGCAGATACGCAGTATTTT. The genes are TRBV4-3 and TRBJ2-3, with 9 bases matching TRBD1. Losses at the gene ends were 0 bases for V and 4 bases for J; bases not matched to a gene: 8. Germline V lookup: CDR1 LGHNA, CDR2 YSLEER. The CDR3 is 17 amino acids.

V and J are TRBV2 and TRBJ1-1, with D possibly being TRBD1 (6 bases). V was clipped by 2 bases and J by 10 bases, with 26 bases between them. The CDR3 loop spans 17 amino acids. Germline V CDR1 and CDR2: SNHLY, FYNNEI. The CDR3 sequence: CASSEIPTGLSRARAFF. The CDR3 DNA reads as TGTGCCAGCAGTGAAATTCCGACAGGACTCTCCAGGGCTAGAGCTTTCTTT.

The J gene is TRBJ1-1, the V gene TRBV7-2; D not resolved. Trimming took off 5 bases at V and 6 bases at J, with 10 bases between the two ends. The germline V gene has CDR1 SGHTA and CDR2 FQGNSA. The CDR3 runs 12 residues. CDR3 loop: CASSLGRSEAFF. CDR3 nucleotide sequence: TGTGCCAGCAGCCTTGGGCGATCTGAAGCTTTCTTT. Drawing the rest from reference TRBV7-2 and TRBJ1-1, the complete variable domain is GAGVSQSPSNKVTEKGKDVELRCDPISGHTALYWYRQSLGQGLEFLIYFQGNSAPDKSGLPSDRFSAERTGGSVSTLTIQRTQQEDSAVYLCASSLGRSEAFFGQGTRLTVV.

This clone was seen a single time. The chain recombines TRBV5-1 with TRBJ1-5; no definite D call. Germline values: CDR1 SGHRS, CDR2 YFSETQ. The V end was cut by 0 bases, the J end by 0 bases, with 10 bases between. This CDR3 is 16 amino acids long. The CDR3 nucleotides are TGCGCCAGCAGCTTGGCTGGCGGGAATAGCAATCAGCCCCAGCATTTT. Its translation: CASSLAGGNSNQPQHF.

The genes are TRBV7-2 and TRBJ1-5, with 8 positions matching TRBD1. This CDR3 contains 17 residues. Germline CDR1 reads SGHTA; CDR2 reads FQGNSA. The trim removed 2 bases at V and 2 bases at J, leaving 8 bases unmatched. For the CDR3, the DNA is TGTGCCAGCAGCTTAAATGCAGGGGGCCTTGGCAATCAGCCCCAGCATTTT. It translates to CASSLNAGGLGNQPQHF. The full variable domain, with the rest looked up from reference TRBV7-2 and TRBJ1-5, is GAGVSQSPSNKVTEKGKDVELRCDPISGHTALYWYRQSLGQGLEFLIYFQGNSAPDKSGLPSDRFSAERTGGSVSTLTIQRTQQEDSAVYLCASSLNAGGLGNQPQHFGDGTRLSIL.

V gene TRBV9 combines with J gene TRBJ1-5; D possibly corresponds to TRBD1 (6 bases). The V end lost 2 bases, the J end lost 7 bases, and 13 bases lay between the germline ends. CDR1 is SGDLS and CDR2 is YYNGEE in the germline V gene. This CDR3 spans 14 amino acids. Here the CDR3 DNA reads TGTGCCAGCAGCGTTGAGGGGGGGCCCCAGCCCCAGCATTTT. Residues: CASSVEGGPQPQHF.

CDR3 region: CASSQVPEVQPQHF. CDR3 nucleotide sequence: TGTGCCAGCAGCCAAGTTCCTGAGGTTCAGCCCCAGCATTTT. The J gene is TRBJ1-5, the V gene TRBV3-1 (or the pseudogene TRBV3-2); no firm D call. The length of the CDR3 is 14 residues. Germline-derived CDR1 and CDR2 are LGHDT and YNNKEL (reference sequence). V was cut by 1 base and J by 6 bases, with 10 bases left in between.

The chain joins TRBV2 to TRBJ1-6; possibly TRBD1 for D (5 bases). Germline V gene data show CDR1 as SNHLY and CDR2 as FYNNEI. V lost 7 bases to trimming and J lost 8 bases, with 15 bases between them. The CDR3 length is 14 residues. The CDR3, as DNA: TGTGCCAGCATTCCCTGGGGCTCGGATTCACCCCTCCACTTT. Protein: CASIPWGSDSPLHF.